The 6 T cell receptor beta chains below were found in one sample sequenced in a study of blood T cell repertoires in COVID-19. Generated by immunoSEQ multiplex PCR, the TCRdb table keeps only in-frame clones and is missing some. The table includes roughly 190,000 clones, 70% to 85% detected once. The sample was PBMCs or T cells enriched from blood (not recorded which). Source of these receptors: a woman under 40 who had recovered from COVID-19.

This clone was detected only a few times. The chain is built from TRBV28 and TRBJ1-6; D is perhaps TRBD1 (5 bases). CDR3 size: 14 residues. V lost 7 bases and J lost 9, with 16 bases in between. Germline V gives CDR1 MDHEN, CDR2 SYDVKM. This CDR3 is CASTASSGISPLHF. Written as DNA, the CDR3 is TGTGCCAGCACCGCATCATCAGGGATTTCACCCCTCCACTTT. Based on the CDR3 plus reference TRBV28 and TRBJ1-6, the full variable domain is DVKVTQSSRYLVKRTGEKVFLECVQDMDHENMFWYRQDPGLGLRLIYFSYDVKMKEKGDIPEGYSVSREKKERFSLILESASTNQTSMYLCASTASSGISPLHFGNGTRLTVT.

As to this clone: This CDR3 is also generated by other DNA sequences in the sample. The chain combines TRBV2 with TRBJ2-3; the D gene is possibly TRBD1 (6 bases). With 4 bases removed from V and 1 base from J, the gap between germline ends came to 9 bases. The germline CDR1 and CDR2 sequences are SNHLY and FYNNEI. The CDR3 has 14 residues. The CDR3: CASSGSGGTDTQYF. The CDR3 DNA reads TGTGCCAGCAGTGGGTCAGGGGGCACAGATACGCAGTATTTT.

This chain joins TRBV24-1 and TRBJ2-1; TRBD2 might be the D (6 bases). Looked up from germline, CDR1 is KGHDR and CDR2 is SFDVKD. This CDR3 has 16 amino acids. The V end was cut by 4 bases, the J end by 0 bases, with 12 bases between. DNA for the CDR3: TGTGCCACCAGTGACGGTCTAGCGAACTCCTACAATGAGCAGTTCTTC. It specifies CATSDGLANSYNEQFF.

The V gene is TRBV10-3, the J gene TRBJ2-3; TRBD1 agrees at 7 bases. CDR3 size: 16 residues. V was clipped by 0 bases and J by 2 bases; unmatched bases: 5. Per the germline V gene, CDR1 is ENHRY and CDR2 is SYGVKD. The CDR3 protein is CAISESGQSFTDTQYF. DNA for the CDR3: TGTGCCATCAGTGAGTCGGGACAGTCTTTCACAGATACGCAGTATTTT.

The CDR3 bases are TGTGCCAGCAGCTCCAGACTGGGAGGGGGCACCGGGGAGCTGTTTTTT. This sequence encodes CASSSRLGGGTGELFF. V gene TRBV11-3 combines with J gene TRBJ2-2; a weak D match, TRBD2 (7 bases). Trimming left V 4 bases short and J 4 bases short, with 16 bases between. The germline V gene encodes CDR1 SGHNT and CDR2 YENEEA. This CDR3 spans 16 amino acids.

The CDR3 protein is CASFLAGNTEAFF. CDR3 nucleotide sequence: TGTGCCAGCTTCTTGGCGGGGAACACTGAAGCTTTCTTT. V gene TRBV12-3 or TRBV12-4 combines with J gene TRBJ1-1; D remains ambiguous. V lost 8 bases, J lost 1 base, and 11 bases lay in between. This CDR3 has 13 amino acids.